This TCR beta chain was identified in a study of blood T cell repertoires in COVID-19. Across the whole study: Acute and convalescent COVID-19 specimens originated in the United States, Italy and Spain. Sources were T cells, B-cell-depleted T cells, or PBMCs; the material itself was cDNA or gDNA.

The protocol was immunoSEQ multiplex PCR, while the TCRdb copy is restricted to in-frame clones and leaves out a portion. Here the sample spans some 220,000 clones, approximately 80% being singletons. CDR3 length: 13 residues. The ends were cut back, 5 bases at V and 0 bases at J, with 7 bases in the middle. CDR1 is MNHEY and CDR2 is SMNVEV in the germline V gene (reference sequence). The clonotype was recovered from a woman aged 80 or over with active or convalescent COVID-19. Sequencing used peripheral blood. The chain links TRBV27 to TRBJ1-2, with D hard to call. The CDR3 sequence is CASSLIANYGYTF. The CDR3 nucleotides read TGTGCCAGCAGTCTGATAGCTAACTATGGCTACACCTTC.